A single sample gave rise to the 24 T cell receptor beta chains below, sequenced in a study of monozygotic twins with cystic fibrosis (TCRdb year 2021). The library was prepared using the immunoSEQ multiplex PCR assay. TCRdb re-hosts the immuneACCESS table, in-frame sequences only. Its copies lack some clones; in the studies checked, an unresolved V gene accounts for under half of them, and the cause for the rest is not known. A total of tens of thousands of clones appear in this sample, about 89% of them only once. The ten largest clones take up about 0.2% of the sample. The sequencing input was blood. The origin of the receptors is a boy between 2 and 10 years old with cystic fibrosis.

The chain joins TRBV5-4 to TRBJ1-4; weak D call: TRBD1 (6 bases). From germline, CDR1 is SGHNT and CDR2 YYREEE (reference sequence). This CDR3 comprises 16 residues. V was trimmed by 4 bases and J by 3 bases, leaving 16 bases between them. The CDR3 sequence is CASSKTGKLANEKLFF. In DNA, the CDR3 is TGTGCCAGCAGCAAAACAGGGAAATTGGCTAATGAAAAACTGTTTTTT.

The chain uses TRBV7-8 and TRBJ2-7; no definite D call. Germline V gives CDR1 SGHVS, CDR2 FQNEAQ. The CDR3 runs 15 residues. Trimming removed 0 bases at V and 3 bases at J, with 12 bases between. CDR3 nucleotide sequence: TGTGCCAGCAGCTTAGCGAACCAGACGAGCTACGAGCAGTACTTC. It yields the protein CASSLANQTSYEQYF.

V gene TRBV5-1 combines with J gene TRBJ2-5, with TRBD1 matching 8 bases. The V and J ends lost 0 bases and 4 bases, in that order; junction bases with no gene match: 5. Germline CDR1 is SGHRS and CDR2 is YFSETQ. The CDR3 covers 15 residues. The chain's CDR3 is CASSLGGTGGETQYF. CDR3 sequence (DNA): TGCGCCAGCAGCTTGGGTGGTACAGGGGGAGAGACCCAGTACTTC.

As for this clone: One end of the junction varies from germline; a read error may be responsible. The chain has TRBV7-7 and TRBJ1-1, with TRBD1 as a possible D gene (6 bases). This CDR3 contains 13 residues. Germline CDR1 is SSHAT and CDR2 is FNYEAQ (reference sequence). In DNA, the CDR3 is TGTGCTAGCAGCTTAAGGACAGACACTGAAGCTTTCTTT. Protein sequence: CASSLRTDTEAFF. The complete variable domain, with remaining parts taken from reference TRBV7-7 and TRBJ1-1, reads GAGVSQSPRYKVTKRGQDVTLRCDPISSHATLYWYQQALGQGPEFLTYFNYEAQPDKSGLPSDRFSAERPEGSISTLTIQRTEQRDSAMYRCASSLRTDTEAFFGQGTRLTVV.

The gene calls are TRBV19 and TRBJ1-4; possibly TRBD1 for D (6 bases). Germline V lookup: CDR1 LNHDA, CDR2 SQIVND (reference sequence). The V and J ends lost 4 bases and 7 bases respectively, with 22 bases between them. CDR3 length equals 17 residues. CDR3 sequence reads: CASSKIWTGGYGEKLFF. DNA for the CDR3: TGTGCCAGTAGTAAGATATGGACGGGGGGCTACGGTGAAAAACTGTTTTTT.

The chain joins TRBV7-6 to TRBJ2-1; TRBD1 matches at 9 bases. The V gene end was trimmed by 3 bases and the J gene end by 5 bases; junction bases not matched to a gene: 14. Looked up from germline, CDR1 is SGHVS and CDR2 is FNYEAQ. The CDR3 consists of 18 residues. The chain's CDR3 is CASSFTFGGTGTDNEQFF. The CDR3 region has the DNA TGTGCCAGCAGCTTTACCTTTGGGGGGACAGGGACGGACAATGAGCAGTTCTTC. Drawing the rest from reference TRBV7-6 and TRBJ2-1, the complete variable domain is GAGVSQSPRYKVTKRGQDVALRCDPISGHVSLYWYRQALGQGPEFLTYFNYEAQQDKSGLPNDRFSAERPEGSISTLTIQRTEQRDSAMYRCASSFTFGGTGTDNEQFFGPGTRLTVL.

The rearrangement joins TRBV9 to TRBJ2-5, with D perhaps matching TRBD2 (5 bases). Germline assignment: CDR1 SGDLS and CDR2 YYNGEE. V was shortened by 0 bases and J by 1 base, with 7 bases between the two germline ends. CDR3 length equals 14 residues. The CDR3 loop reads CASSVAGSQETQYF. The CDR3 coding sequence is TGTGCCAGCAGCGTAGCTGGGAGCCAAGAGACCCAGTACTTC.

The V and J genes are TRBV2 and TRBJ1-6; weak D call: TRBD1 (5 bases). Germline V CDR1 and CDR2: SNHLY, FYNNEI. The ends were cut back, 2 bases at V and 4 bases at J, with 12 bases in the middle. There are 16 residues in the CDR3. In DNA, the CDR3 is TGTGCCAGCAGTGAAACGACGGGGGGGTATAATTCACCCCTCCACTTT. This translates into CASSETTGGYNSPLHF.

The gene calls are TRBV27 and TRBJ2-2; 7 bases match TRBD2. In germline, CDR1 is MNHEY, CDR2 SMNVEV (reference sequence). There are 16 residues in the CDR3. Unmatched junction bases numbered 10, after V lost 7 bases and J lost 2 bases. The CDR3: CASTISGTINTGELFF. In DNA form, the CDR3 reads TGTGCCAGCACCATTTCCGGGACTATAAACACCGGGGAGCTGTTTTTT.

This clone showed up just once. The rearrangement uses TRBV6-5 and TRBJ1-1; D might be TRBD1 (5 bases). CDR1 MNHEY and CDR2 SVGAGI come from the germline V gene. Trimming shortened V by 0 bases and J by 8 bases, and 13 bases separated the two germline ends. CDR3 length equals 14 residues. The CDR3 loop is CASSYSRGTNEAFF. The CDR3 coding sequence is TGTGCCAGCAGTTACTCGAGGGGCACAAACGAAGCTTTCTTT.

The rearrangement links TRBV23-1 to TRBJ1-4, with 7 bases fitting TRBD1. TRBV23-1 qualifies as an ORF whose function is uncertain. V lost 6 bases and J lost 4; bases outside the gene matches: 2. The CDR3 consists of 13 residues. CDR3 sequence: CASRTGHNEKLFF. The DNA for the CDR3 is TGCGCCAGCAGGACAGGGCATAATGAAAAACTGTTTTTT.

V usage is TRBV7-6 and J usage is TRBJ1-2; TRBD1 aligns across 7 bases. This CDR3 has 15 residues. Germline V gene sequence: CDR1 SGHVS, CDR2 FNYEAQ. The V gene end was trimmed by 1 base and the J gene end by 3 bases; junction bases not matched to a gene: 5. The CDR3: CASSLVTGADYGYTF. The CDR3 nucleotides read TGTGCCAGCAGCTTAGTAACAGGGGCGGACTATGGCTACACCTTC. Combining the CDR3 with reference TRBV7-6 and TRBJ1-2 gives the whole variable domain GAGVSQSPRYKVTKRGQDVALRCDPISGHVSLYWYRQALGQGPEFLTYFNYEAQQDKSGLPNDRFSAERPEGSISTLTIQRTEQRDSAMYRCASSLVTGADYGYTFGSGTRLTVV.

The count of this clone is one. The rearrangement uses TRBV2 and TRBJ2-5, with 7 bases lining up with TRBD2. The CDR3 is 12 amino acids. J was trimmed by 12 bases and V by 6 bases; bases with no gene match: 10. In germline, CDR1 is SNHLY, CDR2 FYNNEI. CDR3 sequence (DNA): TGTGCCAGCAGCCGGGAGGCAGGACTAAAGTACTTC. Its translation is CASSREAGLKYF.

The chain combines TRBV7-2 with TRBJ1-6; D perhaps matches TRBD1 (6 bases). This CDR3 comprises 16 residues. Looked up from germline, CDR1 is SGHTA and CDR2 is FQGNSA. V lost 1 base to trimming and J lost 3 bases, with 10 bases between them. Here the CDR3 reads CASSLGRGYYNSPLHF. CDR3 nucleotide sequence: TGTGCCAGCAGCTTAGGCAGGGGTTACTATAATTCACCCCTCCACTTT.

The V call is TRBV29-1, the J call TRBJ1-1, with D hard to call. Germline V gene lookup returns CDR1 SQVTM and CDR2 ANQGSEA. The CDR3 covers 13 residues. V was clipped by 5 bases and J by 0 bases, with 10 bases between them. The CDR3 spells CSVWSRLNTEAFF. CDR3 coding DNA: TGCAGCGTTTGGAGCAGGTTGAACACTGAAGCTTTCTTT. Full variable domain (missing parts from reference TRBV29-1 and TRBJ1-1): SAVISQKPSRDICQRGTSLTIQCQVDSQVTMMFWYRQQPGQSLTLIATANQGSEATYESGFVIDKFPISRPNLTFSTLTVSNMSPEDSSIYLCSVWSRLNTEAFFGQGTRLTVV.

The chain has TRBV7-6 and TRBJ1-1; D gene unclear. V lost 2 bases, J lost 4 bases, and 8 bases lay in between. Germline V CDR1 and CDR2: SGHVS, FNYEAQ. The CDR3 sequence is 13 residues long. The CDR3 spells CASSLSGSTEAFF. The CDR3 bases are TGTGCCAGCAGCTTATCGGGGTCCACTGAAGCTTTCTTT.

The V call is TRBV7-2, the J call TRBJ2-7; D might be TRBD2 (7 bases). The ends were cut back, 2 bases at V and 3 bases at J, with 14 bases in the middle. The CDR3 has 15 amino acids. Germline CDR1 reads SGHTA; CDR2 reads FQGNSA. The CDR3 coding sequence is TGTGCCAGCAGCTTACGCTGGCGGGGGCACTACGAGCAGTACTTC. Residues: CASSLRWRGHYEQYF.

The chain is built from TRBV7-2 and TRBJ2-1; TRBD2 agrees at 8 bases. Germline CDR1 and CDR2: SGHTA and FQGNSA. The V and J ends lost 4 bases and 0 bases, in that order; junction bases with no gene match: 14. The CDR3 consists of 19 residues. CDR3 sequence: CASSSNTLAGFSSYNEQFF. CDR3 DNA sequence: TGTGCCAGCAGCTCCAATACGCTAGCGGGCTTTAGCTCCTACAATGAGCAGTTCTTC.

The V and J genes are TRBV29-1 and TRBJ2-3, with D tentatively TRBD2 (7 bases). V dropped 7 bases and J dropped 2 bases, with 13 bases sitting between them. The CDR3 is 13 amino acids. The germline V gene encodes CDR1 SQVTM and CDR2 ANQGSEA. This CDR3 reads CSGGGGYTDTQYF. CDR3 nucleotides: TGCAGCGGTGGGGGGGGCTACACAGATACGCAGTATTTT.

The chain combines TRBV13 with TRBJ1-3; weak D call: TRBD1 (6 bases). Germline CDR1 reads PRHDT; CDR2 reads FYEKMQ (reference sequence). V was shortened by 5 bases and J by 4 bases, with 12 bases between the two germline ends. The CDR3 runs to 14 residues. The CDR3 nucleotides read TGTGCCAGCAGCGCACAGGGTCGCGGAAACACCATATATTTT. It is translated as CASSAQGRGNTIYF.

The rearrangement uses TRBV10-3 and TRBJ2-7; D gene uncertain. V dropped 3 bases and J dropped 2 bases, with 11 bases sitting between them. This CDR3 has 14 residues. Germline-derived CDR1 and CDR2 are ENHRY and SYGVKD. The CDR3 region is CAISDGWGAYEQYF. CDR3 nucleotide sequence: TGTGCCATCAGTGATGGCTGGGGTGCCTACGAGCAGTACTTC.

The DNA of the CDR3 is TGTGCCAGCAGCGTCCCCTGGGGTGAAAAACTGTTTTTT. Translated, it gives CASSVPWGEKLFF. The V call is TRBV25-1, the J call TRBJ1-4; D gene ambiguous. The CDR3 runs 13 residues. V dropped 6 bases and J dropped 7 bases, with 12 bases sitting between them. Germline lookup yields CDR1 MGHDK and CDR2 SYGVNS.

The rearrangement links TRBV14 to TRBJ2-7, with 8 bases fitting TRBD1. Germline V CDR1 and CDR2: SGHDN, FVKESK. Germline trimming cut 5 bases from V and 3 bases from J; bases unmatched to any gene: 6. The CDR3 is 14 amino acids. As DNA, the CDR3 is TGTGCCAGCAGCTCCGGGACAGGAGGCTACGAGCAGTACTTC. It is translated as CASSSGTGGYEQYF.

The chain combines TRBV5-6 with TRBJ2-3, with 7 bases that match TRBD1. In germline, CDR1 is SGHDT, CDR2 YYEEEE. The CDR3 runs to 15 residues. J gave up 2 bases and V 0 bases, and 3 bases lay outside the gene matches. The CDR3 region is CASSLGQGNTDTQYF. The CDR3 DNA reads TGTGCCAGCAGCTTGGGACAGGGAAACACAGATACGCAGTATTTT.